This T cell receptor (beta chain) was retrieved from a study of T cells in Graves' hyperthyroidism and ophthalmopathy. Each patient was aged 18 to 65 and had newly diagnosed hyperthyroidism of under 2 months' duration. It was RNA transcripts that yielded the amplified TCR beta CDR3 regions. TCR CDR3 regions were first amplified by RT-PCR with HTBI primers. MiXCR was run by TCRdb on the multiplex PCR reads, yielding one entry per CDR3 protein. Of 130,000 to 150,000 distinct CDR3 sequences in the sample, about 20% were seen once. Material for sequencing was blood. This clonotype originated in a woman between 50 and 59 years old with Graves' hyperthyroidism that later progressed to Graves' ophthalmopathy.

The chain's CDR3 is CASSLAGTYTGELFF. CDR3 DNA sequence: TGTGCCAGCAGTTTAGCCGGGACTTACACCGGGGAGCTGTTTTTT. The chain is built from TRBV12-3 or TRBV12-4 and TRBJ2-2; maybe TRBD2 (6 bases). This CDR3 comprises 15 residues. Deletions cut 0 bases from V and 3 bases from J, with 8 bases between.